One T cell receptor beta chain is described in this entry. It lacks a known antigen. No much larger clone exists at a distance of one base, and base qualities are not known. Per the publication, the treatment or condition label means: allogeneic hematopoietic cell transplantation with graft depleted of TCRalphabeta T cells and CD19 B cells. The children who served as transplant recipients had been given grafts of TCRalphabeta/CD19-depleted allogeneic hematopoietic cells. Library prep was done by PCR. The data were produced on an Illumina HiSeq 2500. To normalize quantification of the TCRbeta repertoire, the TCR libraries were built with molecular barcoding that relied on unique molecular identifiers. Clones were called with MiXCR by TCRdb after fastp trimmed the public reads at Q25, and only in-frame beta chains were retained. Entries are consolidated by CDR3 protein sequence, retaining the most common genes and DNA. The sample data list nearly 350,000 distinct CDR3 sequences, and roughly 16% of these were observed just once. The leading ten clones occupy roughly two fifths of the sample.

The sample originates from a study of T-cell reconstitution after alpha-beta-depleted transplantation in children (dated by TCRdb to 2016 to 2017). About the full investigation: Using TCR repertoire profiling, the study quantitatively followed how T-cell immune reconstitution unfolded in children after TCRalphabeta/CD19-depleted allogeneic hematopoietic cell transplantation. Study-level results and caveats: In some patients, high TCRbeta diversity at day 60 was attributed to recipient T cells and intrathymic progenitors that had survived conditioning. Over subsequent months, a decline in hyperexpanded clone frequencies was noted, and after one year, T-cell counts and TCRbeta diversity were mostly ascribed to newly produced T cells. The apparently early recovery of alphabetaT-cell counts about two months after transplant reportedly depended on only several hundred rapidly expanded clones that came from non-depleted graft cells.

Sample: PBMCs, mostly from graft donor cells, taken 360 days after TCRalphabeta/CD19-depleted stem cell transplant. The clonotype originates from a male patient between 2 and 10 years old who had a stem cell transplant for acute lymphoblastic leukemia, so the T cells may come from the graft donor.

The sequenced DNA: TGCGCCAGCAGCTTGGTTCTAGCGGGAGAATTTGGGTACAATGAGCAGTTCTTC. It specifies CASSLVLAGEFGYNEQFF. The V and J segments used are TRBV5-1 and TRBJ2-1; 10 central bases correspond to TRBD2. For CDR1 and CDR2, the germline V gene lists SGHRS and YFSETQ. From its cysteine to its phenylalanine, the CDR3 spans 18 amino acids. Kept here is only the CDR3 DNA, which spans 54 bases and is read in frame from base 1. V is pruned by 0 bases and J by 4 bases, leaving 10 bases of the junction without a gene match.